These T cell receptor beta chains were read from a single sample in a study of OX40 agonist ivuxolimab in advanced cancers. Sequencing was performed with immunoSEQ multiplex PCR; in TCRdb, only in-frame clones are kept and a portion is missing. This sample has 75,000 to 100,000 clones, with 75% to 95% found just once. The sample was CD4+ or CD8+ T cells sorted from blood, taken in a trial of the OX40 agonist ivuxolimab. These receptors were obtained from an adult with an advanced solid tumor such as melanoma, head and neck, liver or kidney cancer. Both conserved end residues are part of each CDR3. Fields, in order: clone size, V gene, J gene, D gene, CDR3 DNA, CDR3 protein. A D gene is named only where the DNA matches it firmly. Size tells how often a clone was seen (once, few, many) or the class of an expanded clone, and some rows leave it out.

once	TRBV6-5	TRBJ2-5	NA	TGTGCCAGCAGAGGGGGCGGGACGGGGACCCAGTACTTC	CASRGGGTGTQYF
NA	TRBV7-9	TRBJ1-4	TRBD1	TGTGCCAGCAGTCACAGGGGACTCCCTAGTGAAAAACTGTTTTTT	CASSHRGLPSEKLFF
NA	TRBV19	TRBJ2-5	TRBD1	TGTGCCAGTAACAGCGGACAGGGGGTGAGGGAGACCCAGTACTTC	CASNSGQGVRETQYF
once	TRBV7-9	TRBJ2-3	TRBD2	TGTGCCAGCAGCTTAGGGGTTCCTAGCGGGGCAAGCACAGATACGCAGTATTTT	CASSLGVPSGASTDTQYF
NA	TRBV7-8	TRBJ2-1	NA	TGTGCCAGCAGCCTAAGGTCTACCTTAAGCTCCTACAATGAGCAGTTCTTC	CASSLRSTLSSYNEQFF
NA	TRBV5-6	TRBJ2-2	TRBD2	TGTGCCAGCAGGACCCGGGTTCCCGGGACTAGCGGGCCCGGGGAGCTGTTTTTT	CASRTRVPGTSGPGELFF
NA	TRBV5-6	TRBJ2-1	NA	TGTGCCAGCAGCTTGGAGGTCGTATACTCCTACAATGAGCAGTTCTTC	CASSLEVVYSYNEQFF
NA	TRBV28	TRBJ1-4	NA	TGTGCCAGCAGTTTGGGGGCAGCAACTAATGAAAAACTGTTTTTT	CASSLGAATNEKLFF
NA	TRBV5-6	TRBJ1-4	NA	TGTGCCAGCAGCTTGGCCGGGGTTGAAAAACTGTTTTTT	CASSLAGVEKLFF
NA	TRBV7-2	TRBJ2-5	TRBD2	TGTGCCAGCAGCATAGCGGGAGGGAGCGGAAAGACCCAGTACTTC	CASSIAGGSGKTQYF
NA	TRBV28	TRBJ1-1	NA	TGTGCCAGCAGTTTACCCCAGTCTATTACTGAAGCTTTCTTT	CASSLPQSITEAFF
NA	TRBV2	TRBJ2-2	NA	TGTGCCAGCAGGAGAGATAGGGCCAACACCGGGGAGCTGTTTTTT	CASRRDRANTGELFF
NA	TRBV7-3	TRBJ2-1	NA	TGTGCCAGCAGCCCACTGGGGGCAACCGGTTACAATGAGCAGTTCTTC	CASSPLGATGYNEQFF
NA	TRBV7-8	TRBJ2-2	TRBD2	TGTGCCAGCAGCCAAGGACTAGCGGGGAACACCGGGGAGCTGTTTTTT	CASSQGLAGNTGELFF
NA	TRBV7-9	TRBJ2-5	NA	TGTGCCAGCAGCTTAGAATACGGAGGGGGGACCCAGTACTTC	CASSLEYGGGTQYF